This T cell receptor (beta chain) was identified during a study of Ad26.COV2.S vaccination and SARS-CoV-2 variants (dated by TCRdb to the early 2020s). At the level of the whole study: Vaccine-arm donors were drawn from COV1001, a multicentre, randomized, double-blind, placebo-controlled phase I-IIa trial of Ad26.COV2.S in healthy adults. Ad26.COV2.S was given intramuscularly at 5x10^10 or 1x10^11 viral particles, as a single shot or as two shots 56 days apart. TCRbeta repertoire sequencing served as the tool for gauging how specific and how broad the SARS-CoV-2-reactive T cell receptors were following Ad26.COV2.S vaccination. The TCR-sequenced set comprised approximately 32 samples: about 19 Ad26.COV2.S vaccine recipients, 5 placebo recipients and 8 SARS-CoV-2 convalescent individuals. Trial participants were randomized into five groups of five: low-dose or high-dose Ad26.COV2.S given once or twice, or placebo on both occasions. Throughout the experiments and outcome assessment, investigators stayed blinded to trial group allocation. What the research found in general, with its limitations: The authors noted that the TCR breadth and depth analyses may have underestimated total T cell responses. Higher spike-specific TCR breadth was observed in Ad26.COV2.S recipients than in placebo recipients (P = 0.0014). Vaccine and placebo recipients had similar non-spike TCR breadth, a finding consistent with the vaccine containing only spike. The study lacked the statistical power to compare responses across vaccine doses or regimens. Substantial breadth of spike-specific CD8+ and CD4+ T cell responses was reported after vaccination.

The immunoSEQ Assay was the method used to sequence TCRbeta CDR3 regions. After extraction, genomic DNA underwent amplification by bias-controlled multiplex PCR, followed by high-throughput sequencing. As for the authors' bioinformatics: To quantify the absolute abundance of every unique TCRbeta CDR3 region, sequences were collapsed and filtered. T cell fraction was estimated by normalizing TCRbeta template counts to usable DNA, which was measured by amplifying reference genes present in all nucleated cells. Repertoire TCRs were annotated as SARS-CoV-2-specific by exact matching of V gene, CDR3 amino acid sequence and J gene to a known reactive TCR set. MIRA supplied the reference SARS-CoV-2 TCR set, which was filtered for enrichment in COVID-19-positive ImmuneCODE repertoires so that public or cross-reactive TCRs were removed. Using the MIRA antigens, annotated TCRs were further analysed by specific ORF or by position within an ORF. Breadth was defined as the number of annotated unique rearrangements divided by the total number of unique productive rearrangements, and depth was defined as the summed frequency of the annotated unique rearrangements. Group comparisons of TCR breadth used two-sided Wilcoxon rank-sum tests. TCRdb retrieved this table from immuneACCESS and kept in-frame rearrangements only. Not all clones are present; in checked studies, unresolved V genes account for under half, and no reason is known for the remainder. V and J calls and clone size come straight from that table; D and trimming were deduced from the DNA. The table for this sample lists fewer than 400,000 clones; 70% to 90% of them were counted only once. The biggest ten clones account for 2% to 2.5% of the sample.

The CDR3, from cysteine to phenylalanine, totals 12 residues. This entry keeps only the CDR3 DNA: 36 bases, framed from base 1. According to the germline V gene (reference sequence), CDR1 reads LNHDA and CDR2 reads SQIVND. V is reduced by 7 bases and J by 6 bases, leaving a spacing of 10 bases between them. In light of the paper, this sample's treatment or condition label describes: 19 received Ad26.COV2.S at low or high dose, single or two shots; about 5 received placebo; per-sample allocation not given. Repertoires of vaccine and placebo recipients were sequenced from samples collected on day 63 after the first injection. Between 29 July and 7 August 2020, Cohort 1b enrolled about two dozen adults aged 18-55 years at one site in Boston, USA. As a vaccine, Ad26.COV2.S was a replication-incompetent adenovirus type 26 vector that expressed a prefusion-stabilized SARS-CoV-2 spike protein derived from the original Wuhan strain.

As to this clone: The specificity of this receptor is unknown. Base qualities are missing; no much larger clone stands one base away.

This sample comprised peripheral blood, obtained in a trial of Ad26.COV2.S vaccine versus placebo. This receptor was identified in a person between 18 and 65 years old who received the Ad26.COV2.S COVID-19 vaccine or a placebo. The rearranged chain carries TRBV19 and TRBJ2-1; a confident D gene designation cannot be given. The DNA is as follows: TGTGCCAGTACGGACGCTAGCAATGAGCAGTTCTTC. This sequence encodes CASTDASNEQFF.